These 3 T cell receptor beta chains share one sample of origin, sequenced in a study of blood T cell repertoires in COVID-19 (dated by TCRdb to 2020 to 2021). Libraries came from the immunoSEQ multiplex PCR assay. In TCRdb, the immuneACCESS table is reduced to in-frame sequences with V and J assigned. These tables do not hold every clone; where another copy was compared, an unresolved V gene accounts for under half, and the others remain unexplained. Here the sample has over 400,000 clones; less than 90% occur a single time. The ten largest account for around 7.9% of the sample. Sequenced input: PBMCs or T cells enriched from blood (not recorded which). These receptors were taken from an older woman who had recovered from COVID-19.

The sample holds a few counts of this clone. This rearrangement joins TRBV6-2 or TRBV6-3 to TRBJ2-7; possibly TRBD2 for D (5 bases). Germline lookup yields CDR1 MNHEY and CDR2 SVGEGT. The CDR3 runs 11 residues. Trimming shortened V by 6 bases and J by 5 bases, and 8 bases separated the two germline ends. The CDR3 loop reads CASSRRDEQYF. The CDR3 DNA sequence: TGTGCCAGCAGCCGGCGGGACGAGCAGTACTTC.

The chain carries TRBV2 and TRBJ2-3; 13 bases line up with TRBD2. CDR3 size: 16 residues. V lost 7 bases and J lost 2; bases outside the gene matches: 6. Germline CDR1 reads SNHLY; CDR2 reads FYNNEI. CDR3 residues: CASTRLAGGPTDTQYF. DNA for the CDR3: TGTGCCAGCACCAGACTAGCGGGGGGCCCCACAGATACGCAGTATTTT. Based on the CDR3 plus reference TRBV2 and TRBJ2-3, the full variable domain is EPEVTQTPSHQVTQMGQEVILRCVPISNHLYFYWYRQILGQKVEFLVSFYNNEISEKSEIFDDQFSVERPDGSNFTLKIRSTKLEDSAMYFCASTRLAGGPTDTQYFGPGTRLTVL.

CDR3 in DNA: TGCGCCACCCGGGGGGCTAGCGGGGGCACAGATACGCAGTATTTT. Translated, it gives CATRGASGGTDTQYF. V and J are TRBV4-1 and TRBJ2-3; 9 nucleotides agree with TRBD2. The CDR3 loop spans 15 amino acids. J gave up 1 base and V 10 bases, and 9 bases lay outside the gene matches. In germline, CDR1 is MGHRA, CDR2 YSYEKL.